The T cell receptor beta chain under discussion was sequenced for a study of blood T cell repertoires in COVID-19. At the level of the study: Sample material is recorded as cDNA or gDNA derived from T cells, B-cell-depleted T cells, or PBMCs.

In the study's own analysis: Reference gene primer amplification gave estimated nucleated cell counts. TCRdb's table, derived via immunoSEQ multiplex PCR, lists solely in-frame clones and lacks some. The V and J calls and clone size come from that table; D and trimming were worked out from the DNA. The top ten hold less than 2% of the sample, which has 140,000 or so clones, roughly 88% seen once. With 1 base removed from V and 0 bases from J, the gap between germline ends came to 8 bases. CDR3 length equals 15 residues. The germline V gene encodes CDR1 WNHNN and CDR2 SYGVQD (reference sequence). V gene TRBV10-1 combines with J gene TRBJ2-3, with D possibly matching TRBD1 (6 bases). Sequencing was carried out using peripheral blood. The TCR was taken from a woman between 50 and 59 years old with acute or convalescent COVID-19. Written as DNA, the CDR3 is TGCGCCAGCAGTGAGTGGACAGCAAGCACAGATACGCAGTATTTT. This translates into CASSEWTASTDTQYF.